This T cell receptor beta chain stems from a study of regulatory T cells in long-lasting Graves disease. Time point meaning: persistent/refractory GD, antithyroid drugs over 5 years with positive TRAb. PBMC-derived RNA was used for the TCR library. Library construction for TCR beta used iRepertoire HTBI primers and Arm-PCR of CDR3 regions. Per the study methods: Sample data revealed some 58 TRBV and 12 to 15 TRBJ segments. Each CDR3 protein is one row after TCRdb ran MiXCR on the multiplex PCR reads. V and J calls and clone size were set by TCRdb, not the authors. The repertoire holds 600,000 to 850,000 distinct CDR3 sequences, with around 30% as singletons. The clonotype originates from a female donor with Graves disease. The material was peripheral blood mononuclear cells (PBMCs), obtained when the disease was refractory, from a patient treated with antithyroid drugs.

This CDR3 reads CSVEGGNPYEQYF. CDR3 bases: TGCAGCGTTGAAGGGGGGAATCCCTACGAGCAGTACTTC. V and J are TRBV29-1 and TRBJ2-7, with D possibly being TRBD1 or TRBD2 (5 bases each). CDR1 and CDR2 (germline): SQVTM, ANQGSEA. Trimming removed 1 base from V and 2 bases from J, with 9 bases in between. The CDR3 is 13 amino acids.